One sample yielded the 6 T cell receptor beta chains listed below, sequenced in a study of cytomegalovirus exposure and HLA in healthy donors. PCR used 60 Vbeta primers and 13 Jbeta primers. Generated by immunoSEQ multiplex PCR, the TCRdb table keeps only in-frame clones and is missing some. This sample has approximately 150,000 clones; 65% to 85% occur once, and the top ten carry roughly 2.6%. Sequences were obtained from PBMCs. These TCRs come from a woman aged 40 to 50 in good health and CMV-seropositive.

The V gene is TRBV6-1, the J gene TRBJ1-2, with D perhaps TRBD1 (6 bases). Per the germline V gene, CDR1 is MNHNS and CDR2 is SASEGT. There are 13 residues in the CDR3. V dropped 6 bases and J dropped 0 bases, with 8 bases sitting between them. DNA of the CDR3: TGTGCCAGCAGAGGGGACACTAACTATGGCTACACCTTC. Its translation: CASRGDTNYGYTF.

The genes are TRBV10-1 and TRBJ2-7, with D perhaps matching TRBD2 (6 bases). Germline CDR1 and CDR2: WNHNN and SYGVQD (reference sequence). CDR3 size: 13 residues. Trimming took 8 bases from V and 2 from J, leaving 13 bases between them. CDR3 residues: CASSPGVTYEQYF. CDR3 coding DNA: TGCGCCAGCTCTCCGGGAGTAACCTACGAGCAGTACTTC.

J is TRBJ2-7 and V is TRBV19; D unclear. The CDR3 sequence is 13 residues long. V was clipped by 2 bases and J by 3 bases, with 8 bases between them. Germline CDR1 is LNHDA and CDR2 is SQIVND (reference sequence). The CDR3 DNA reads as TGTGCCAGTAGTATATCGCAGGTCTACGAGCAGTACTTC. Residues: CASSISQVYEQYF.

The rearrangement links TRBV2 to TRBJ1-2; TRBD1 might be the D (6 bases). This CDR3 spans 14 amino acids. Germline V gives CDR1 SNHLY, CDR2 FYNNEI. V was pared by 4 bases and J by 4 bases, with 13 bases between. As DNA, the CDR3 is TGTGCCAGCAGTGGAGTTACAGGGCGCTATGGCTACACCTTC. Translated: CASSGVTGRYGYTF.

The V and J genes are TRBV4-3 and TRBJ1-2, with D possibly TRBD1 on 5 matching bases. This CDR3 contains 15 residues. Trimming left V 5 bases short and J 0 bases short, with 13 bases between. CDR1 and CDR2 (germline): LGHNA, YSLEER. CDR3 region: CASSDDRFANYGYTF. Here the CDR3 DNA reads TGCGCCAGCAGCGATGACAGATTTGCTAACTATGGCTACACCTTC.

The chain joins TRBV5-1 to TRBJ1-4; 8 positions match TRBD1. The CDR3 spans 15 residues. V lost 2 bases to trimming and J lost 7 bases; unmatched junction nucleotides: 7. Germline-derived CDR1 and CDR2 are SGHRS and YFSETQ. The CDR3 DNA is TGCGCCAGCAGCTTCGACAGGGGCAGTGGTGAAAAACTGTTTTTT. As protein: CASSFDRGSGEKLFF. Full variable domain (rest looked up from reference TRBV5-1 and TRBJ1-4): KAGVTQTPRYLIKTRGQQVTLSCSPISGHRSVSWYQQTPGQGLQFLFEYFSETQRNKGNFPGRFSGRQFSNSRSEMNVSTLELGDSALYLCASSFDRGSGEKLFFGSGTQLSVL.